The 3 T cell receptor beta chains below were found in one sample sequenced in a study of blood T cell repertoires in COVID-19. This table comes from immunoSEQ multiplex PCR, and its TCRdb copy is limited to in-frame clones, with some not included. The top ten hold just under 6.5% of the sample, which has 300,000 to 400,000 clones, more than 75% seen once. The sequencing sample was made of peripheral blood. The receptors originated from a woman aged 45-59 years with COVID-19, enrolled during active disease.

The chain links TRBV27 to TRBJ1-1, with D perhaps matching TRBD1 (5 bases). The CDR3 is made up of 19 amino acids. V was shortened by 7 bases and J by 1 base, with 28 bases between the two germline ends. Germline CDR1 reads MNHEY; CDR2 reads SMNVEV (reference sequence). The CDR3 spells CASTQRWGQGRRGNTEAFF. The CDR3 DNA is TGTGCCAGCACTCAAAGGTGGGGTCAGGGCCGAAGAGGGAACACTGAAGCTTTCTTT.

This clone appeared once. This chain joins TRBV7-2 and TRBJ2-4; 9 bases match TRBD1. J gave up 0 bases and V 5 bases, and 5 bases lay outside the gene matches. The CDR3 loop spans 16 amino acids. Germline assignment: CDR1 SGHTA and CDR2 FQGNSA. The CDR3 reads CASSNRGRGAKNIQYF. The CDR3 DNA follows: TGTGCCAGCAGCAACAGGGGGCGCGGAGCCAAAAACATTCAGTACTTC.

The chain couples TRBV7-8 to TRBJ1-2; D is possibly TRBD1 (5 bases). The CDR3 contains 19 residues. Trimming took off 1 base at V and 4 bases at J, with 25 bases between the two ends. From germline, CDR1 is SGHVS and CDR2 FQNEAQ. The CDR3 DNA reads TGTGCCAGCAGCTTAGTAGCCCTCCAGACAGAACGAAACCGCTATGGCTACACCTTC. It yields the protein CASSLVALQTERNRYGYTF.